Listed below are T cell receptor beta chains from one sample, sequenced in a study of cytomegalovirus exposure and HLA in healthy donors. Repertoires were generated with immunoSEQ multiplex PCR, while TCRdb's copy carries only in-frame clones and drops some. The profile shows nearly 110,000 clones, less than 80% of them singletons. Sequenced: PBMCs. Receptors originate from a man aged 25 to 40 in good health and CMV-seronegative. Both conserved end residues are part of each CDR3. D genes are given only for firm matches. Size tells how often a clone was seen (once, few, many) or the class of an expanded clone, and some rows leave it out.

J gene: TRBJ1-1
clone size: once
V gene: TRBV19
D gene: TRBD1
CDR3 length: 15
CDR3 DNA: TGTGCCAGTAGCGCAACCGGGACAGGGGGCACTGAAGCTTTCTTT
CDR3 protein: CASSATGTGGTEAFF

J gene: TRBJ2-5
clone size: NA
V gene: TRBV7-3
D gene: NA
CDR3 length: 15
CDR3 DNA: TGTGCCAGCAGCTTATCAGGTGGGGCCCAAGAGACCCAGTACTTC
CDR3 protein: CASSLSGGAQETQYF

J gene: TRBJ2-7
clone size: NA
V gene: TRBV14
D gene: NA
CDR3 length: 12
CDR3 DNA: TGTGCCGGCAGCCAAGCATTCTACGAGCAGTACTTC
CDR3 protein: CAGSQAFYEQYF

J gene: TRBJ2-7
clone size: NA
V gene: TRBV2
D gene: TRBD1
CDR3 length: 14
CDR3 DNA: TGTGCCAGCACCGGACAGGGAAGGCTCTACGAGCAGTACTTC
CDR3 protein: CASTGQGRLYEQYF

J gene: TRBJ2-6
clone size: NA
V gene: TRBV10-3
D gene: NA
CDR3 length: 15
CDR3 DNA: TGTGCCATCAGAGTCCAGGGTGGTGGGGCCAACGTCCTGACTTTC
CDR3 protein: CAIRVQGGGANVLTF

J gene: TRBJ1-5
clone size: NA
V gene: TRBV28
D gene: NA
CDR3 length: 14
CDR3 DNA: TGTGCCAGCAGTCCGAGGACAGAACGTAGGCTCCAGCATTTT
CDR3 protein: CASSPRTERRLQHF

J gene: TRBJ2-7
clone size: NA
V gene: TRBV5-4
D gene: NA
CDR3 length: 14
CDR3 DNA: TGTGCCAGCAGCGGATCCGGGACATCCTACGAGCAGTACTTC
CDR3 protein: CASSGSGTSYEQYF

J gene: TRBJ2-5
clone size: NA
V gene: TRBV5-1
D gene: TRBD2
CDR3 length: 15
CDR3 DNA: TGCGCCAGCAGCTTGTTCGGGACTAGCTCGGAGACCCAGTACTTC
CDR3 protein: CASSLFGTSSETQYF

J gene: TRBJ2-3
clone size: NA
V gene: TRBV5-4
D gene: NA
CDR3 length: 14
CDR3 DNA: TGTGCCAGCAGCTTGGCGGCGGAGGGGTCGACGCAGTATTTT
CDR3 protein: CASSLAAEGSTQYF

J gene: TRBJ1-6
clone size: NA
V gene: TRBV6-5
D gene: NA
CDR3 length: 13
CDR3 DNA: TGTGCCACTAAAGGACAAATAAATTCACCCCTCCACTTT
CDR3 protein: CATKGQINSPLHF

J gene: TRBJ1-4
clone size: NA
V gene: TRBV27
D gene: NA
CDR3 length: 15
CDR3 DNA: TGTGCCAGCAGTTCAGGACAGACCTTTAATGAAAAACTGTTTTTT
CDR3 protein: CASSSGQTFNEKLFF

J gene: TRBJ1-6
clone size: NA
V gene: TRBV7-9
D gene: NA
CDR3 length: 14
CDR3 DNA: TGTGCCAGCAGCTCCTTCAGGGAGGATTCACCCCTCCACTTT
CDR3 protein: CASSSFREDSPLHF

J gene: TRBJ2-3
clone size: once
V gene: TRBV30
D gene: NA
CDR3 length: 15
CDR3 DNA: TGTGCCGGAAGTTCCCCGGGACTCAGTGAAGATACGCAGTATTTT
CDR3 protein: CAGSSPGLSEDTQYF

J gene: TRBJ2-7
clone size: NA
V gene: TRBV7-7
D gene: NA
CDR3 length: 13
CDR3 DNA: TGTGCCAGCAGCTTAGGACAGGACTACGAGCAGTACTTC
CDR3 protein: CASSLGQDYEQYF

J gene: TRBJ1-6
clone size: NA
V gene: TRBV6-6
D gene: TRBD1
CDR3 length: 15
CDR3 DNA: TGTGCCAGCAGTGCCAGACAGGGGGATAATTCACCCCTCCACTTT
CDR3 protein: CASSARQGDNSPLHF

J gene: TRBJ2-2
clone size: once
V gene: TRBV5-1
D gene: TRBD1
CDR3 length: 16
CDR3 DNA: TGCGCCAGCAGCTTGGAAGGGGGCCGAAACACCGGGGAGCTGTTTTTT
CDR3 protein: CASSLEGGRNTGELFF

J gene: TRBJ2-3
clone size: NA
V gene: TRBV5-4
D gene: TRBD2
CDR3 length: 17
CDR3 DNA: TGTGCCAGCAGCTTGTCGGCTAGCGGGATAATCACAGATACGCAGTATTTT
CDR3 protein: CASSLSASGIITDTQYF

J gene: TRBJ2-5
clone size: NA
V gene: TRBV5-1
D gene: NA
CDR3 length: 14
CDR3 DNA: TGCGCCAGCAGCTTGGGAGCCGCAGGGGAGACCCAGTACTTC
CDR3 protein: CASSLGAAGETQYF